The next 26 T cell receptor beta chains were all read from a single sample in a study of cytomegalovirus exposure and HLA in healthy donors. Use of 60 Vbeta and 13 Jbeta primers characterized the PCR. Some clones are missing from TCRdb's copy, which holds only in-frame ones; the method was immunoSEQ multiplex PCR. The table lists roughly 180,000 clones, more than 65% of them singletons. The sample taken for sequencing was PBMCs. The receptors come from a female donor in good health and CMV-seronegative.

The chain employs TRBV7-2 and TRBJ2-5; D unclear. Looked up from germline, CDR1 is SGHTA and CDR2 is FQGNSA. The ends were cut back, 0 bases at V and 7 bases at J, with 12 bases in the middle. The CDR3 extends over 14 amino acids. Here the CDR3 DNA reads TGTGCCAGCAGCTTAGCTCGTCTCAGTGGGACCCAGTACTTC. Its translation: CASSLARLSGTQYF.

V and J are TRBV19 and TRBJ1-6; 7 positions agree with TRBD1. The V segment lost 4 bases and the J segment 4 bases; nucleotides outside the gene matches: 4. The CDR3 contains 15 residues. Per germline, CDR1 LNHDA and CDR2 SQIVND (reference sequence). This chain's CDR3 is CASSTGTAYNSPLHF. CDR3 nucleotide sequence: TGTGCCAGTAGTACCGGGACAGCTTATAATTCACCCCTCCACTTT.

The chain employs TRBV5-1 and TRBJ2-1; 10 bases align to TRBD2. Germline CDR1 SGHRS, CDR2 YFSETQ. V dropped 2 bases and J dropped 6; count of bases not matched to a gene: 8. CDR3 length: 16 amino acids. The CDR3 spells CASSFGSGRLFNEQFF. The DNA for the CDR3 is TGCGCCAGCAGCTTCGGTAGCGGGAGGCTCTTCAATGAGCAGTTCTTC.

The chain employs TRBV28 and TRBJ1-1; no firm D call. The CDR3 extends over 15 amino acids. CDR1 is MDHEN, CDR2 SYDVKM, per germline. Trimming stripped 5 bases from V and 3 bases from J, with 16 bases between. The CDR3 region has the DNA TGTGCCAGCAGTCTTTACGGGGAGATAGACACTGAAGCTTTCTTT. Its translation: CASSLYGEIDTEAFF.

Concerning this clone itself: An end of the junction does not agree with germline; a read error may underlie this. DNA for the CDR3: TGTTCCAGCAGCTTATTCCCGGGACAGGGGGAAGAGACCCAGTACTTC. Its translation is CSSSLFPGQGEETQYF. The rearrangement links TRBV7-9 to TRBJ2-5, with 11 bases identical to TRBD1. CDR3 length equals 16 residues. Germline V gene lookup returns CDR1 SEHNR and CDR2 FQNEAQ (reference sequence).

The chain is built from TRBV5-1 and TRBJ1-4, with TRBD1 matching 7 bases. With 0 bases clipped from V and 7 bases from J, the junction kept 6 bases outside the gene matches. Germline CDR1 and CDR2: SGHRS and YFSETQ. The CDR3 runs 15 residues. The CDR3 sequence is CASSLEGQRAEKLFF. DNA for the CDR3: TGCGCCAGCAGCTTGGAGGGACAGAGGGCTGAAAAACTGTTTTTT. The entire variable domain, with the rest obtained from reference TRBV5-1 and TRBJ1-4, is as follows: KAGVTQTPRYLIKTRGQQVTLSCSPISGHRSVSWYQQTPGQGLQFLFEYFSETQRNKGNFPGRFSGRQFSNSRSEMNVSTLELGDSALYLCASSLEGQRAEKLFFGSGTQLSVL.

This clone was counted a single time. The chain is built from TRBV4-2 and TRBJ2-3, with 9 bases identical to TRBD1. V was clipped by 3 bases and J by 1 base; unmatched bases: 8. The CDR3 has 17 amino acids. The germline V gene encodes CDR1 LGHNA and CDR2 YNFKEQ. The CDR3 DNA reads as TGTGCCAGCAGCCACAATACAGGGGGCCAAGGCACAGATACGCAGTATTTT. This gives the protein CASSHNTGGQGTDTQYF.

The chain combines TRBV5-1 with TRBJ2-7; D not resolved. Germline values: CDR1 SGHRS, CDR2 YFSETQ. Trimming stripped 1 base from V and 3 bases from J, with 11 bases between. The CDR3 has 14 residues. The CDR3 DNA sequence: TGCGCCAGCAGCTTGAAGGCCCCGGGCTACGAGCAGTACTTC. Protein sequence: CASSLKAPGYEQYF.

This rearrangement joins TRBV27 to TRBJ2-6, with 7 bases aligning to TRBD1. This CDR3 is built from 19 residues. The germline V gene encodes CDR1 MNHEY and CDR2 SMNVEV (reference sequence). The V segment lost 3 bases and the J segment 0 bases; nucleotides outside the gene matches: 11. Here the CDR3 DNA reads TGTGCCAGCAGTTTCACAATCCGACAGGGTCTCTCTGGGGCCAACGTCCTGACTTTC. Translation gives CASSFTIRQGLSGANVLTF.

This clone was detected once. The chain uses TRBV9 and TRBJ1-2, with a weak D call TRBD1 (6 bases). This CDR3 is 14 amino acids long. Germline lookup yields CDR1 SGDLS and CDR2 YYNGEE. Trimming took off 4 bases at V and 4 bases at J, with 14 bases between the two ends. The CDR3 sequence: CASSKGTNIYGYTF. CDR3 nucleotide sequence: TGTGCCAGCAGCAAGGGGACAAATATCTATGGCTACACCTTC.

This sequence joins TRBV30 and TRBJ2-2, with a possible D match to TRBD1 (6 bases). Trimming pared 0 bases from V and 4 bases from J, leaving 12 bases between. Germline loops: CDR1 GTSNPN, CDR2 SVGIG (reference sequence). The CDR3 consists of 15 residues. DNA of the CDR3: TGTGCCTGGAGTGTACTGGCAGGGGCCACCGGGGAGCTGTTTTTT. Amino acid sequence: CAWSVLAGATGELFF.

The sample holds one count of this clone. The chain carries TRBV18 and TRBJ1-1; 8 bases are a match to TRBD1. The CDR3 has 16 amino acids. Unmatched junction bases numbered 6, after V lost 1 base and J lost 2 bases. CDR1 is KGHSH, CDR2 LQKENI, per germline. CDR3 nucleotides: TGTGCCAGCTCACCACGGGACAGGATTAGTAACACTGAAGCTTTCTTT. Protein: CASSPRDRISNTEAFF.

The genes are TRBV5-4 and TRBJ2-5; 16 bases fit TRBD2. CDR3 size: 17 residues. The V segment lost 4 bases and the J segment 5 bases; nucleotides outside the gene matches: 8. Germline values: CDR1 SGHNT, CDR2 YYREEE (reference sequence). Written as DNA, the CDR3 is TGTGCCAGCAGCACCGGGACTAGCGGGGGGGCCCTGGAGACCCAGTACTTC. This codes for CASSTGTSGGALETQYF. The variable domain in full, completed from reference TRBV5-4 and TRBJ2-5, reads ETGVTQSPTHLIKTRGQQVTLRCSSQSGHNTVSWYQQALGQGPQFIFQYYREEENGRGNFPPRFSGLQFPNYSSELNVNALELDDSALYLCASSTGTSGGALETQYFGPGTRLLVL.

V is TRBV7-8 and J is TRBJ2-7; D may be TRBD1 (5 bases). This CDR3 spans 15 amino acids. From germline, CDR1 is SGHVS and CDR2 FQNEAQ. Trimming stripped 2 bases from V and 0 bases from J, with 11 bases between. In DNA form, the CDR3 reads TGTGCCAGCAGCTTATTAACCAGGGCCTCCTACGAGCAGTACTTC. It translates to CASSLLTRASYEQYF.

The chain couples TRBV14 to TRBJ2-7; perhaps TRBD2 as D (6 bases). Deletions cut 5 bases from V and 7 bases from J, with 27 bases between. Germline CDR1 SGHDN, CDR2 FVKESK. The length of the CDR3 is 17 residues. CDR3: CASSETGASDRTGEQYF. The CDR3 region has the DNA TGTGCCAGCAGCGAAACTGGCGCTAGCGACCGAACGGGGGAGCAGTACTTC.

V and J are TRBV14 and TRBJ1-2; 7 nucleotides line up with TRBD1. There are 13 residues in the CDR3. Germline V gene lookup returns CDR1 SGHDN and CDR2 FVKESK. V gave up 8 bases and J gave up 5 bases; unmatched junction bases: 8. CDR3 loop: CASSPGQKYGYTF. The DNA of the CDR3 is TGTGCCAGCTCACCGGGACAGAAGTATGGCTACACCTTC.

V is TRBV27 and J is TRBJ2-6; D unclear. Trimming took off 5 bases at V and 0 bases at J, with 5 bases between the two ends. Germline CDR1 and CDR2: MNHEY and SMNVEV (reference sequence). The CDR3 contains 14 residues. In DNA form, the CDR3 reads TGTGCCAGCAGTACAAACTCTGGGGCCAACGTCCTGACTTTC. This codes for CASSTNSGANVLTF.

The chain joins TRBV10-3 to TRBJ2-1; 7 bases fit TRBD2. This CDR3 has 15 amino acids. From germline, CDR1 is ENHRY and CDR2 SYGVKD. With V trimmed by 4 bases and J by 2 bases, 5 bases remained unmatched. The CDR3 sequence is CAISGGGGPYNEQFF. DNA for the CDR3: TGTGCCATCAGTGGGGGCGGGGGACCCTACAATGAGCAGTTCTTC.

J is TRBJ2-3 and V is TRBV11-3; 10 nucleotides agree with TRBD2. Germline V lookup: CDR1 SGHNT, CDR2 YENEEA. The CDR3 is made up of 15 amino acids. V shed 0 bases and J 6 bases; nucleotides not matched to a gene: 3. CDR3 sequence reads: CASSLEAGGADTQYF. DNA of the CDR3: TGTGCCAGCAGCTTAGAAGCGGGAGGGGCGGATACGCAGTATTTT.

The V gene is TRBV6-5, the J gene TRBJ2-3; possible D gene TRBD2, 6 bases. Trimming left V 6 bases short and J 1 base short, with 14 bases between. Germline CDR1 is MNHEY and CDR2 is SVGAGI. The CDR3 is 15 residues long. CDR3 bases: TGTGCCAGCAGGTCGGGACTTTCTGGCACAGATACGCAGTATTTT. Protein: CASRSGLSGTDTQYF.

This clone has more than one count but fewer than ten. The V gene is TRBV2, the J gene TRBJ2-3; possibly TRBD2 for D (6 bases). CDR1 and CDR2 from the germline V gene are SNHLY and FYNNEI. V lost 4 bases, J lost 6 bases, and 14 bases lay in between. This CDR3 is 14 amino acids long. The CDR3 sequence: CASSAERGRDTQYF. CDR3 sequence (DNA): TGTGCCAGCAGTGCCGAACGTGGGAGGGATACGCAGTATTTT.

The V and J genes are TRBV9 and TRBJ2-7; 9 bases are shared with TRBD1. In germline, CDR1 is SGDLS, CDR2 YYNGEE. Trimming at V came to 4 bases and at J to 5 bases, leaving 7 bases not matched to a gene. The CDR3 has 14 residues. CDR3 region: CASSPGQGPHEQYF. The CDR3, as DNA: TGTGCCAGCAGCCCTGGACAGGGGCCCCACGAGCAGTACTTC.

In this sample, this clone turned up once. This chain links TRBV2 with TRBJ2-3, with D perhaps matching TRBD1 (5 bases). The V and J ends lost 6 bases and 0 bases respectively, with 13 bases between them. The CDR3 length is 15 residues. Germline lookup yields CDR1 SNHLY and CDR2 FYNNEI. The CDR3 here is CASRGNRRSTDTQYF. The DNA of the CDR3 is TGTGCCAGCAGAGGGAACAGGAGAAGCACAGATACGCAGTATTTT.

The V call is TRBV5-6, the J call TRBJ2-7; 7 bases are a match to TRBD1. V lost 4 bases and J lost 2; bases outside the gene matches: 6. The germline V gene encodes CDR1 SGHDT and CDR2 YYEEEE. The CDR3 length is 14 residues. In DNA form, the CDR3 reads TGTGCCAGCAGCGGGGGACAGCTTGCCTACGAGCAGTACTTC. Its translation: CASSGGQLAYEQYF.

There are a few counts of this clone. J is TRBJ1-4 and V is TRBV4-3; possibly TRBD1 for D (6 bases). The CDR3 extends over 15 amino acids. The V gene lost 2 bases and the J gene lost 7 bases, with 14 bases spanning the gap. The germline V gene has CDR1 LGHNA and CDR2 YSLEER. CDR3 coding DNA: TGCGCCAGCAGCCAAATCACAGGGTTAGGTGAAAAACTGTTTTTT. Residues: CASSQITGLGEKLFF.

V usage is TRBV28 and J usage is TRBJ2-2; TRBD1 matches at 7 bases. V shed 3 bases, J shed 1 base, and the junction held 2 bases outside the gene matches. Germline V gives CDR1 MDHEN, CDR2 SYDVKM. CDR3 length equals 15 residues. The CDR3 sequence is CASSFRDRNTGELFF. The CDR3 DNA follows: TGTGCCAGCAGTTTTAGGGACAGGAACACCGGGGAGCTGTTTTTT.